The clone carrying this T cell receptor beta chain showed up just a few times. This sample stems from a study of blood T cell repertoires in COVID-19. Across the study: From the United States, Italy and Spain came samples of acute and convalescent COVID-19. T cells, B-cell-depleted T cells, or PBMCs provided the cDNA or gDNA that served as material.

Per germline, CDR1 PRHDT and CDR2 FYEKMQ (reference sequence). The trim removed 8 bases at V and 0 bases at J, leaving 8 bases unmatched. The CDR3 covers 16 residues. In the study's own analysis: Estimation of nucleated cell counts relied on the amplification of reference gene primers. Only in-frame clones appear in the TCRdb table, and some are missing; sequencing was by immunoSEQ multiplex PCR. The DNA was the basis for D and trimming; V, J and clone size are from that table. The table includes 85,000 to 120,000 clones, about 85% detected once. The clonotype was recovered from a man in his forties or fifties with active COVID-19. Sequenced material: peripheral blood. This sequence joins TRBV13 and TRBJ1-3, with 9 bases that match TRBD1. CDR3 residues: CASGPGDRDSGNTIYF. DNA for the CDR3: TGTGCCAGCGGACCCGGGGACAGGGACTCTGGAAACACCATATATTTT. Combining the CDR3 with reference TRBV13 and TRBJ1-3 gives the whole variable domain AAGVIQSPRHLIKEKRETATLKCYPIPRHDTVYWYQQGPGQDPQFLISFYEKMQSDKGSIPDRFSAQQFSDYHSELNMSSLELGDSALYFCASGPGDRDSGNTIYFGEGSWLTVV.